This T cell receptor beta chain was sequenced for a study of T cell repertoires in ileal Crohn's disease. Study in general: Biopsies of inflamed ileum from the surgical specimen form M0 samples.

A note on this clone: Its antigen remains unidentified.

Study results and limitations: Clonal expansions were more frequent in active smokers than non-smokers at surgery.

Produced via immunoSEQ multiplex PCR; TCRdb's table is partial and in-frame only. The data show under 13,000 clones, around nine tenths seen once. As to time point: inflamed ileum from the surgical specimen. Patients were adults with ileal or ileocolonic Crohn's disease needing resection. The germline V and J ends were trimmed by 0 bases and 0 bases, with 11 bases remaining between them. Germline V gene lookup returns CDR1 LGHNA and CDR2 YNFKEQ. The CDR3 covers 16 residues. The chain combines TRBV4-2 with TRBJ1-2; D gene uncertain. Sequenced material: ileal tissue. This clonotype was sampled from an adult with Crohn's disease. This chain's CDR3 is CASSQDVGLANYGYTF. Here the CDR3 DNA reads TGTGCCAGCAGCCAAGATGTTGGACTAGCTAACTATGGCTACACCTTC.